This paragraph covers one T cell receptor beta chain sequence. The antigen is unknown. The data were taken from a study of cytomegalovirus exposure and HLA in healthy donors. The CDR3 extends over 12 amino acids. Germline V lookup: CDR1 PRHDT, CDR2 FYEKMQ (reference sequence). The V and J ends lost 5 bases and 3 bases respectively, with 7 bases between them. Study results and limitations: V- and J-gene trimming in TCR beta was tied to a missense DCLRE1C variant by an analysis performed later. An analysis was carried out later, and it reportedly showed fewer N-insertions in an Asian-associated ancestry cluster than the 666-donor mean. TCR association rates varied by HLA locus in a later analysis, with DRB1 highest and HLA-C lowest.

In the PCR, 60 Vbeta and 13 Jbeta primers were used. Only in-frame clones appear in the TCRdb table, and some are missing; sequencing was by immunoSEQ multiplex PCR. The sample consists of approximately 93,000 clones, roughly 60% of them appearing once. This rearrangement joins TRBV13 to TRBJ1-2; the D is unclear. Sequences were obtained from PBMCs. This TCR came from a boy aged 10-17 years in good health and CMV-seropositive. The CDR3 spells CASSINYYGYTF. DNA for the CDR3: TGTGCCAGCAGCATCAATTACTATGGCTACACCTTC.